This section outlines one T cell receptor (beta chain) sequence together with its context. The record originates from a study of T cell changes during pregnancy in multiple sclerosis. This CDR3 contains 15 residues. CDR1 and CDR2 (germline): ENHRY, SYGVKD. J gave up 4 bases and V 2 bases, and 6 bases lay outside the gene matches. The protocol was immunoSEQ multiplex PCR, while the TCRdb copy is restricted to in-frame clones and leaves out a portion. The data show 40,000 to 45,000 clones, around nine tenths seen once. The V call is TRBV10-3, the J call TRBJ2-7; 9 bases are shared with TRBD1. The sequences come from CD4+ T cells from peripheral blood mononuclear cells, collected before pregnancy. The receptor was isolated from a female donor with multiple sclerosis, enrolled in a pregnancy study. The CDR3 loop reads CAISERPGQGYEQYF. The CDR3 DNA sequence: TGTGCCATCAGTGAGCGCCCGGGACAGGGTTACGAGCAGTACTTC.